The T cell receptor (beta chain) described here comes from a study of T cell responses to AZD1222 COVID-19 vaccine. Study-level findings and limits: Across the whole spike, CD4 TCRs peaked at regions 160-218 and 743-854. An increase in Spike-specific TCR breadth and depth was observed after two AZD1222 doses. Of the AZD1222 recipients, only 6 or 7 were seropositive at baseline.

The repertoire was sequenced with immunoSEQ multiplex PCR; TCRdb's copy has only in-frame clones and lacks some. The table records more than 95,000 clones, 90% of them present only once. In regard to this clone: The antigen remains undetermined.

The germline CDR1 and CDR2 sequences are MRHNA and SNTAGT. V was trimmed by 4 bases and J by 6 bases, leaving 13 bases between them. The CDR3 loop spans 14 amino acids. The material sequenced was peripheral blood, taken on day 0 of MenACWY control vaccination. This sequence joins TRBV6-4 and TRBJ1-5; possible D gene TRBD1, 6 bases. The origin of this receptor is an adult in good health. This chain's CDR3 is CASSGNRVAQPQHF. The CDR3 coding sequence is TGTGCCAGCAGTGGCAACAGGGTAGCTCAGCCCCAGCATTTT.